Below, 32 T cell receptor beta chains from the same sample are listed, as sequenced in a study of control samples from healthy donors and cancer patients. Measured with immunoSEQ multiplex PCR; TCRdb has only the in-frame clones, and not every one. Of around 100,000 clones listed, 90% are singletons. The sample consisted of blood. All receptors come from a woman under 30 in good health.

The chain joins TRBV19 to TRBJ1-1; D gene unclear. This CDR3 is built from 17 residues. The V and J ends lost 0 bases and 0 bases respectively, with 14 bases between them. Germline V gene sequence: CDR1 LNHDA, CDR2 SQIVND (reference sequence). The CDR3 DNA is TGTGCCAGTAGTATAGAACGGGCGCTCGCCATGAACACTGAAGCTTTCTTT. As protein: CASSIERALAMNTEAFF.

The rearrangement uses TRBV6-5 and TRBJ1-1; 10 nucleotides align to TRBD1. The CDR3 contains 13 residues. Per the germline V gene, CDR1 is MNHEY and CDR2 is SVGAGI. J was trimmed by 6 bases and V by 7 bases; bases with no gene match: 5. The DNA of the CDR3 is TGTGCCAGCAAGGACAGGGGGGACGCTGAAGCTTTCTTT. Protein: CASKDRGDAEAFF.

The V gene is TRBV2, the J gene TRBJ1-2; D ambiguous. The V end lost 2 bases, the J end lost 2 bases, and 9 bases lay between the germline ends. Germline CDR1 SNHLY, CDR2 FYNNEI. The CDR3 spans 14 residues. CDR3 region: CASSEQVINYGYTF. The CDR3 DNA is TGTGCCAGCAGTGAACAGGTGATCAACTATGGCTACACCTTC. Complete variable domain (other parts from reference TRBV2 and TRBJ1-2): EPEVTQTPSHQVTQMGQEVILRCVPISNHLYFYWYRQILGQKVEFLVSFYNNEISEKSEIFDDQFSVERPDGSNFTLKIRSTKLEDSAMYFCASSEQVINYGYTFGSGTRLTVV.

The gene calls are TRBV7-3 and TRBJ1-1; 10 bases align to TRBD1. V shed 2 bases and J 5 bases; nucleotides not matched to a gene: 2. This CDR3 is 14 amino acids long. From germline, CDR1 is SGHTA and CDR2 FQGTGA. The CDR3 loop is CASSLGDRGTEAFF. In DNA, the CDR3 is TGTGCCAGCAGCTTAGGGGACAGGGGAACTGAAGCTTTCTTT.

This sequence joins TRBV5-6 and TRBJ1-1; the match to TRBD1 covers 8 bases. J was trimmed by 1 base and V by 6 bases; bases with no gene match: 14. Germline CDR1 is SGHDT and CDR2 is YYEEEE. The CDR3 loop spans 17 amino acids. The CDR3 nucleotides are TGTGCCAGCAACCGACAGCTTGATCAGGGGGCGAACACTGAAGCTTTCTTT. Amino acids: CASNRQLDQGANTEAFF. The whole variable domain, filled in from reference TRBV5-6 and TRBJ1-1, reads DAGVTQSPTHLIKTRGQQVTLRCSPKSGHDTVSWYQQALGQGPQFIFQYYEEEERQRGNFPDRFSGHQFPNYSSELNVNALLLGDSALYLCASNRQLDQGANTEAFFGQGTRLTVV.

The rearrangement uses TRBV9 and TRBJ1-6; 7 bases map to TRBD1. Germline loops: CDR1 SGDLS, CDR2 YYNGEE. The CDR3 consists of 17 residues. J lost 7 bases, V lost 0 bases, and 10 bases had no gene match. CDR3 sequence (DNA): TGTGCCAGCAGCGTAGATGACAGGGTAATGGGGAATTCACCCCTCCACTTT. This sequence encodes CASSVDDRVMGNSPLHF.

The rearrangement joins TRBV27 to TRBJ2-1; unclear D gene. Trimming removed 6 bases from V and 1 base from J, with 13 bases in between. CDR3 size: 15 residues. From germline, CDR1 is MNHEY and CDR2 SMNVEV (reference sequence). For the CDR3, the DNA is TGTGCCAGCAGCTCGATAGGGTTTTCCTACAATGAGCAGTTCTTC. It is translated as CASSSIGFSYNEQFF.

The rearrangement links TRBV5-1 to TRBJ2-4; 7 bases align to TRBD1. CDR3 length: 14 residues. The J segment lost 8 bases and the V segment lost 4 bases, leaving 9 bases of the junction unmatched. Germline CDR1 reads SGHRS; CDR2 reads YFSETQ. The CDR3 here is CASSLGQVGDIQYF. The CDR3 DNA reads TGCGCCAGCAGCCTCGGACAGGTTGGGGACATTCAGTACTTC.

This chain joins TRBV6-1 and TRBJ1-5; no firm D call. V shed 2 bases and J shed 4 bases, with 9 bases lying between them. This CDR3 spans 14 amino acids. CDR1 is MNHNS, CDR2 SASEGT, per germline. The CDR3 DNA reads as TGTGCCAGCAGTGAACCCCAGGATAATCAGCCCCAGCATTTT. It is translated as CASSEPQDNQPQHF.

The V and J genes are TRBV10-3 and TRBJ2-3, with 8 nucleotides matching TRBD1. V lost 2 bases, J lost 0 bases, and 25 bases stayed unmatched. CDR3 length: 23 residues. From germline, CDR1 is ENHRY and CDR2 SYGVKD. The DNA for the CDR3 is TGTGCCATCAGTGAGCCCGCCAATGGGGCCAATAGATACAGGGGGTCAAGCACAGATACGCAGTATTTT. As protein: CAISEPANGANRYRGSSTDTQYF.

This clone was seen just once. The gene calls are TRBV5-4 and TRBJ1-4; D gene ambiguous. The germline V and J ends were trimmed by 4 bases and 8 bases, with 15 bases remaining between them. The germline CDR1 and CDR2 sequences are SGHNT and YYREEE (reference sequence). CDR3 size: 14 residues. CDR3 residues: CASSRGQEREKLFF. CDR3 bases: TGTGCCAGCAGCCGTGGCCAAGAAAGGGAAAAACTGTTTTTT.

The V gene is TRBV6-5, the J gene TRBJ1-2; D possibly corresponds to TRBD1 (5 bases). Between the trimmed V and J ends, which lost 8 bases and 4 bases, there was a span of 11 bases. Germline CDR1 reads MNHEY; CDR2 reads SVGAGI. This CDR3 is 12 amino acids long. CDR3 coding DNA: TGTGCCAGCCAAAGACAGATCTATGGCTACACCTTC. Translating gives CASQRQIYGYTF.

Concerning this clone: Germline is not matched at one junction end, which may reflect a read error. The rearrangement uses TRBV5-1 and TRBJ1-2; D is undetermined. The germline V gene encodes CDR1 SGHRS and CDR2 YFSETQ. The CDR3 contains 15 residues. CDR3 loop: CASSLVGSLSAYLIF. CDR3 nucleotide sequence: TGCGCCAGCAGCTTGGTAGGCAGCCTCTCTGCGTACCTTATCTTC. Based on the CDR3 plus reference TRBV5-1 and TRBJ1-2, the full variable domain is KAGVTQTPRYLIKTRGQQVTLSCSPISGHRSVSWYQQTPGQGLQFLFEYFSETQRNKGNFPGRFSGRQFSNSRSEMNVSTLELGDSALYLCASSLVGSLSAYLIFGSGTRLTVV.

The V and J genes are TRBV18 and TRBJ1-5; 8 bases align to TRBD1. This CDR3 has 14 amino acids. In germline, CDR1 is KGHSH, CDR2 LQKENI. V gave up 3 bases and J gave up 6 bases; unmatched junction bases: 4. The DNA for the CDR3 is TGTGCCAGCTCACCTGGACAGGGAAGTCAGCCCCAGCATTTT. This sequence encodes CASSPGQGSQPQHF.

This clone is a singleton in its sample. The chain employs TRBV7-9 and TRBJ1-2; 7 bases match TRBD1. The CDR3 extends over 16 amino acids. Germline CDR1 is SEHNR and CDR2 is FQNEAQ (reference sequence). The V gene end was trimmed by 5 bases and the J gene end by 1 base; junction bases not matched to a gene: 10. The CDR3 region is CASSPNQGGVNYGYTF. In nucleotides, the CDR3 is TGTGCCAGCAGCCCAAATCAGGGGGGAGTTAACTATGGCTACACCTTC.

CDR3: CASSIDGRNELFF. For the CDR3, the DNA is TGTGCCAGTAGTATAGACGGACGGAACGAACTGTTTTTT. The chain uses TRBV19 and TRBJ1-4; the D is unclear. In germline, CDR1 is LNHDA, CDR2 SQIVND (reference sequence). V lost 0 bases and J 12 bases, leaving 11 bases between the germline ends. The CDR3 runs to 13 residues. The full variable domain, completed using reference TRBV19 and TRBJ1-4, is DGGITQSPKYLFRKEGQNVTLSCEQNLNHDAMYWYRQDPGQGLRLIYYSQIVNDFQKGDIAEGYSVSREKKESFPLTVTSAQKNPTAFYLCASSIDGRNELFFGSGTQLSVL.

The rearrangement joins TRBV27 to TRBJ2-7, with D unclear. There are 14 residues in the CDR3. Germline V gene lookup returns CDR1 MNHEY and CDR2 SMNVEV (reference sequence). The V gene lost 4 bases and the J gene lost 5 bases, with 15 bases spanning the gap. The CDR3 coding sequence is TGTGCCAGCAGTTCTCCAGCGTCGTCCCACGAGCAGTACTTC. Translating it yields CASSSPASSHEQYF.

The chain is built from TRBV3-1 (or the pseudogene TRBV3-2) and TRBJ1-1, with a possible D match to TRBD1 (5 bases). The V gene's germline CDR1 is LGHDT and CDR2 YNNKEL (reference sequence). V lost 3 bases and J 3 bases, leaving 8 bases between the germline ends. This CDR3 region has 13 residues. CDR3 DNA sequence: TGTGCCAGCAGCCACGGGGGGGACACTGAAGCTTTCTTT. This translates into CASSHGGDTEAFF.

The chain couples TRBV29-1 to TRBJ1-4; unclear D gene. V shed 5 bases and J shed 8 bases, with 9 bases lying between them. The CDR3 has 11 amino acids. Per the germline V gene, CDR1 is SQVTM and CDR2 is ANQGSEA. In DNA form, the CDR3 reads TGCAGCGTTCTGAACTACGAAAAACTGTTTTTT. This translates into CSVLNYEKLFF. The variable domain in full, completed from reference TRBV29-1 and TRBJ1-4, reads SAVISQKPSRDICQRGTSLTIQCQVDSQVTMMFWYRQQPGQSLTLIATANQGSEATYESGFVIDKFPISRPNLTFSTLTVSNMSPEDSSIYLCSVLNYEKLFFGSGTQLSVL.

The chain is built from TRBV5-1 and TRBJ2-3; possibly TRBD1 for D (5 bases). Trimming pared 2 bases from V and 1 base from J, leaving 14 bases between. The length of the CDR3 is 16 residues. The germline V gene encodes CDR1 SGHRS and CDR2 YFSETQ. CDR3 DNA: TGCGCCAGCAGCTTTCTGGCGGACACGCGCACAGATACGCAGTATTTT. Translating it yields CASSFLADTRTDTQYF.

V and J are TRBV9 and TRBJ2-1; no clear D. This CDR3 comprises 15 residues. Germline CDR1 SGDLS, CDR2 YYNGEE. Trimming left V 1 base short and J 5 bases short, with 13 bases between. The CDR3 sequence: CASSVSETYNNEQFF. Written as DNA, the CDR3 is TGTGCCAGCAGCGTATCGGAGACATATAACAATGAGCAGTTCTTC.

The V gene is TRBV6-5, the J gene TRBJ2-3; 11 bases are a match to TRBD2. CDR3 length: 16 residues. In germline, CDR1 is MNHEY, CDR2 SVGAGI. V shed 6 bases and J 3 bases; nucleotides not matched to a gene: 8. The CDR3 region has the DNA TGTGCCAGCAGCTACAGGGGACTAGCGGAAACAGATACGCAGTATTTT. Translating gives CASSYRGLAETDTQYF.

The chain combines TRBV6-1 with TRBJ2-2; 9 bases are shared with TRBD1. V shed 3 bases and J 1 base; nucleotides not matched to a gene: 6. The CDR3 length is 17 residues. In germline, CDR1 is MNHNS, CDR2 SASEGT. Here the CDR3 reads CASSDWGTGWNTGELFF. The CDR3 bases are TGTGCCAGCAGTGATTGGGGGACAGGGTGGAACACCGGGGAGCTGTTTTTT.

The CDR3 region is CASSQDWETNEKLFF. The CDR3 DNA follows: TGTGCCAGCAGCCAAGATTGGGAAACTAATGAAAAACTGTTTTTT. V usage is TRBV3-1 (or the pseudogene TRBV3-2) and J usage is TRBJ1-4; D remains ambiguous. CDR1 LGHDT and CDR2 YNNKEL come from the germline V gene (reference sequence). The CDR3 extends over 15 amino acids. The V and J ends lost 0 bases and 1 base respectively, with 6 bases between them.

The rearrangement uses TRBV7-3 and TRBJ2-4, with D possibly being TRBD1 (5 bases). Germline loops: CDR1 SGHTA, CDR2 FQGTGA. V lost 3 bases and J lost 6, with 15 bases in between. The CDR3 has 15 amino acids. The CDR3 sequence is CASSFSPGSGNIQYF. In DNA form, the CDR3 reads TGTGCCAGCAGCTTTTCTCCAGGGTCTGGAAACATTCAGTACTTC.

V usage is TRBV19 and J usage is TRBJ1-5; D call uncertain. This CDR3 has 13 residues. Germline V lookup: CDR1 LNHDA, CDR2 SQIVND (reference sequence). Trimming shortened V by 5 bases and J by 3 bases, and 8 bases separated the two germline ends. In nucleotides, the CDR3 is TGTGCCAGTAGTGCGGGGTTCAATCAGCCCCAGCATTTT. As protein: CASSAGFNQPQHF.

This clone is medium-sized within its sample. V usage is TRBV5-6 and J usage is TRBJ2-3; 8 nucleotides agree with TRBD1. The CDR3 is made up of 16 amino acids. CDR1 is SGHDT and CDR2 is YYEEEE in the germline V gene. J gave up 4 bases and V 3 bases, and 10 bases lay outside the gene matches. CDR3 nucleotide sequence: TGTGCCAGCAGCTCTAAGGACAGGGCCCGGCCAGATACGCAGTATTTT. The encoded protein is CASSSKDRARPDTQYF.

The chain links TRBV5-1 to TRBJ1-5; D not certain. Trimming pared 7 bases from V and 0 bases from J, leaving 14 bases between. CDR3 size: 15 residues. CDR1 and CDR2 from the germline V gene are SGHRS and YFSETQ. Written as DNA, the CDR3 is TGCGCCAGCCGCCCTTGGCGGATTAGCAATCAGCCCCAGCATTTT. Translated: CASRPWRISNQPQHF. The variable domain in full, with the rest retrieved from reference TRBV5-1 and TRBJ1-5, is KAGVTQTPRYLIKTRGQQVTLSCSPISGHRSVSWYQQTPGQGLQFLFEYFSETQRNKGNFPGRFSGRQFSNSRSEMNVSTLELGDSALYLCASRPWRISNQPQHFGDGTRLSIL.

The V call is TRBV6-5, the J call TRBJ1-6, with D possibly TRBD1 on 6 matching bases. This CDR3 comprises 15 residues. Trimming took off 6 bases at V and 5 bases at J, with 14 bases between the two ends. CDR1 and CDR2 (germline): MNHEY, SVGAGI. Written as DNA, the CDR3 is TGTGCCAGCAGACGGGGGGGCGTGAATAATTCACCCCTCCACTTT. Translating gives CASRRGGVNNSPLHF.

The rearrangement uses TRBV9 and TRBJ2-2; 7 bases are shared with TRBD1. In germline, CDR1 is SGDLS, CDR2 YYNGEE. Germline trimming cut 4 bases from V and 7 bases from J; bases unmatched to any gene: 4. The CDR3 contains 13 residues. CDR3 in amino acids: CASSSTGIGELFF. The CDR3 DNA is TGTGCCAGCAGCTCGACAGGGATCGGGGAGCTGTTTTTT.

The chain uses TRBV9 and TRBJ1-2, with D maybe TRBD1 (6 bases). CDR1 SGDLS and CDR2 YYNGEE come from the germline V gene. Trimming took off 0 bases at V and 3 bases at J, with 18 bases between the two ends. The CDR3 consists of 17 residues. CDR3 region: CASSVALAGAADYGYTF. CDR3 DNA sequence: TGTGCCAGCAGCGTAGCGTTGGCAGGGGCCGCCGACTATGGCTACACCTTC.

The rearrangement links TRBV5-1 to TRBJ2-5; 13 bases line up with TRBD2. The CDR3 consists of 16 residues. J lost 5 bases, V lost 0 bases, and 4 bases had no gene match. Per germline, CDR1 SGHRS and CDR2 YFSETQ. The CDR3 DNA is TGCGCCAGCAGCTTGGGAAGGACTAGCGGGGGTGAGACCCAGTACTTC. Encoded protein: CASSLGRTSGGETQYF.